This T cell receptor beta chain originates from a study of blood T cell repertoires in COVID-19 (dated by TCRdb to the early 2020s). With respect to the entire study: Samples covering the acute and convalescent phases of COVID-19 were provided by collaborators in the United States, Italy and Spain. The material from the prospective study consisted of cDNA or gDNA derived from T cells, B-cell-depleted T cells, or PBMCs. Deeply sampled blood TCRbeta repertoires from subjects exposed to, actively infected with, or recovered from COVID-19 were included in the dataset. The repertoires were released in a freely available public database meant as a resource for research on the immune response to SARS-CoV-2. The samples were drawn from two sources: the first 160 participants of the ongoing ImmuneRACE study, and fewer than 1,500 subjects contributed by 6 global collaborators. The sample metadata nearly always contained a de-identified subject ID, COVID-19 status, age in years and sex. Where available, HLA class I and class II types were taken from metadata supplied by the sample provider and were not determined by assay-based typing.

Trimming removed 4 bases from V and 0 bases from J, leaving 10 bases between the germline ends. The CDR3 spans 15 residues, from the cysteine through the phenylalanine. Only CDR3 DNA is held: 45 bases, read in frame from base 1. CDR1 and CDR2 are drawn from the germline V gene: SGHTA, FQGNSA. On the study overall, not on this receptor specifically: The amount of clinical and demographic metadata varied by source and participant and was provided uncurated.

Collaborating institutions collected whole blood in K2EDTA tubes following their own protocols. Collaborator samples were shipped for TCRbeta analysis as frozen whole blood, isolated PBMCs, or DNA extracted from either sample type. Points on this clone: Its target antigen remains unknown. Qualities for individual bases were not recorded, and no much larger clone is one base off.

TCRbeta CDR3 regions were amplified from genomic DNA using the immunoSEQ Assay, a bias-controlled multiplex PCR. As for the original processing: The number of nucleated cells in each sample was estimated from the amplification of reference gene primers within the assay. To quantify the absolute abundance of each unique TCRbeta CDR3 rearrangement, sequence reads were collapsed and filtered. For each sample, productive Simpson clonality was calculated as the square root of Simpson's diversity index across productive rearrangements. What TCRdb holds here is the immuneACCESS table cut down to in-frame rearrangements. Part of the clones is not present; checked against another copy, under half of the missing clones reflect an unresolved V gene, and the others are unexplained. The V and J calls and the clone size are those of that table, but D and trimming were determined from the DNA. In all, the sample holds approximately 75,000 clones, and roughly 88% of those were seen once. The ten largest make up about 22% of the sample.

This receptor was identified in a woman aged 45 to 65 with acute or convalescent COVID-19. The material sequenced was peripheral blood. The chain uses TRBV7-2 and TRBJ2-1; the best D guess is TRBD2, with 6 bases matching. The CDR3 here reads CASSSGGISYNEQFF. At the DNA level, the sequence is TGTGCCAGCAGCTCCGGCGGGATCTCCTACAATGAGCAGTTCTTC.